The present T cell receptor beta chain was sequenced within a study of Graves' ophthalmopathy and Graves' hyperthyroidism. Per the germline V gene, CDR1 is DFQATT and CDR2 is SNEGSKA (reference sequence). V lost 6 bases and J lost 3; bases outside the gene matches: 2. The CDR3 covers 12 residues. The authors amplified TCR beta CDR3 regions from RNA transcripts. RT-PCR in the first round used HTBI primers; a second-round multiplex PCR followed. Each CDR3 protein gets one entry after TCRdb re-called the multiplex PCR reads with MiXCR. The data show under 800,000 distinct CDR3 sequences, with over 20% seen just once and around 6.5% held by the top ten.

This receptor was taken from a woman younger than 35 with stable Graves' hyperthyroidism. Some clones in this sample may be carry-over from other donors' samples. Sample: peripheral blood. This chain uses TRBV20-1 with TRBJ2-7; the match to TRBD2 covers 10 bases. CDR3 protein: CSAERGGYEQYF. CDR3 nucleotides: TGCAGTGCCGAGCGGGGGGGCTACGAGCAGTACTTC.